The 30 T cell receptor beta chains listed next were all sequenced from one sample in a study of blood T cell repertoires in COVID-19. This table comes from immunoSEQ multiplex PCR, and its TCRdb copy is limited to in-frame clones, with some not included. The sample contains roughly 100,000 clones, approximately 92% of which appear only once. The source material was peripheral blood. These receptors were collected from a man aged 45-65 years with active COVID-19.

The chain employs TRBV9 and TRBJ2-1, with a possible D match to TRBD1 (6 bases). With 2 bases removed from V and 5 bases from J, the gap between germline ends came to 17 bases. The germline V gene has CDR1 SGDLS and CDR2 YYNGEE. The CDR3 has 16 residues. CDR3 loop: CASSVLHRTENNEQFF. The CDR3 coding sequence is TGTGCCAGCAGCGTTCTTCACCGGACAGAGAACAATGAGCAGTTCTTC.

This chain connects TRBV10-3 to TRBJ2-3; 8 positions match TRBD1. There are 16 residues in the CDR3. V shed 0 bases and J 0 bases; nucleotides not matched to a gene: 2. Germline V gives CDR1 ENHRY, CDR2 SYGVKD. The CDR3: CAISESQGVSTDTQYF. In DNA form, the CDR3 reads TGTGCCATCAGTGAGTCACAGGGGGTAAGCACAGATACGCAGTATTTT.

The chain joins TRBV24-1 to TRBJ1-5; tentatively, D is TRBD1 (5 bases). Per the germline V gene, CDR1 is KGHDR and CDR2 is SFDVKD. V lost 4 bases and J 6 bases, leaving 12 bases between the germline ends. The CDR3 is 14 amino acids. Written as DNA, the CDR3 is TGTGCCACCAGTGAGTCAGGGCAAGCTCAGCCCCAGCATTTT. Its translation is CATSESGQAQPQHF.

This chain connects TRBV5-1 to TRBJ2-2; the D gene is possibly TRBD1 (6 bases). This CDR3 contains 13 residues. Trimming left V 6 bases short and J 6 bases short, with 12 bases between. Per the germline V gene, CDR1 is SGHRS and CDR2 is YFSETQ. The CDR3 reads CASKKGEAGELFF. In DNA form, the CDR3 reads TGCGCCAGCAAGAAGGGGGAAGCCGGGGAGCTGTTTTTT.

The V and J genes are TRBV24-1 and TRBJ2-1, with TRBD1 matching 11 bases. The V segment lost 0 bases and the J segment 7 bases; nucleotides outside the gene matches: 7. CDR3 length equals 17 residues. Germline values: CDR1 KGHDR, CDR2 SFDVKD. CDR3 nucleotide sequence: TGTGCCACCAGTGATTTGCCCGGACAGGGGGCATTTAATGAGCAGTTCTTC. It specifies CATSDLPGQGAFNEQFF.

The chain links TRBV7-8 to TRBJ1-1; no definite D call. Germline V gene data show CDR1 as SGHVS and CDR2 as FQNEAQ. This CDR3 region has 13 residues. Trimming cost V 0 bases and J 1 base, with 3 bases left between them. The CDR3 sequence: CASSLARNTEAFF. DNA for the CDR3: TGTGCCAGCAGCTTAGCTCGGAACACTGAAGCTTTCTTT. The full variable domain, completed using reference TRBV7-8 and TRBJ1-1, is GAGVSQSPRYKVAKRGQDVALRCDPISGHVSLFWYQQALGQGPEFLTYFQNEAQLDKSGLPSDRFFAERPEGSVSTLKIQRTQQEDSAVYLCASSLARNTEAFFGQGTRLTVV.

The rearrangement joins TRBV30 to TRBJ1-6; TRBD1 matches 9 bases. This CDR3 region has 13 residues. CDR1 and CDR2 from the germline V gene are GTSNPN and SVGIG (reference sequence). V gave up 3 bases and J gave up 8 bases; unmatched junction bases: 2. CDR3 residues: CAWRTGGDSPLHF. In DNA form, the CDR3 reads TGTGCCTGGAGGACAGGGGGAGATTCACCCCTCCACTTT.

The chain carries TRBV29-1 and TRBJ1-4; D is uncertain. Trimming left V 4 bases short and J 5 bases short, with 8 bases between. The germline V gene has CDR1 SQVTM and CDR2 ANQGSEA. The CDR3 has 12 amino acids. The CDR3 DNA reads as TGCAGCGTTGGACAACTCAATGAAAAACTGTTTTTT. Amino acids: CSVGQLNEKLFF.

This chain links TRBV5-1 with TRBJ2-2, with 7 bases aligning to TRBD1. The germline V gene has CDR1 SGHRS and CDR2 YFSETQ. V lost 0 bases to trimming and J lost 0 bases; unmatched junction nucleotides: 8. CDR3 size: 18 residues. CDR3 DNA sequence: TGCGCCAGCAGCTTGGCCGGGACAGCAAACACGAACACCGGGGAGCTGTTTTTT. Its protein is CASSLAGTANTNTGELFF. The variable domain in full, with the rest retrieved from reference TRBV5-1 and TRBJ2-2, is KAGVTQTPRYLIKTRGQQVTLSCSPISGHRSVSWYQQTPGQGLQFLFEYFSETQRNKGNFPGRFSGRQFSNSRSEMNVSTLELGDSALYLCASSLAGTANTNTGELFFGEGSRLTVL.

In nucleotides, the CDR3 is TGCAGCGTCCGGGACCGACAGGATGGCTACACCTTC. Its translation is CSVRDRQDGYTF. The chain combines TRBV29-1 with TRBJ1-2; tentatively, D is TRBD1 (6 bases). Germline V gene lookup returns CDR1 SQVTM and CDR2 ANQGSEA. The V end lost 6 bases, the J end lost 6 bases, and 14 bases lay between the germline ends. CDR3 length equals 12 residues.

This clone showed up just once. The V gene is TRBV3-1 (or the pseudogene TRBV3-2), the J gene TRBJ2-1; TRBD2 matches at 11 bases. This CDR3 spans 14 amino acids. Trimming removed 3 bases from V and 6 bases from J; junction bases left unmatched: 1. CDR1 is LGHDT and CDR2 is YNNKEL in the germline V gene (reference sequence). CDR3 nucleotides: TGTGCCAGCAGCCAGCTAGCGGGAGGCAATGAGCAGTTCTTC. Amino acid sequence: CASSQLAGGNEQFF.

The V call is TRBV7-3, the J call TRBJ2-1; TRBD1 might be the D (5 bases). The length of the CDR3 is 14 residues. Germline CDR1 and CDR2: SGHTA and FQGTGA. Trimming removed 4 bases from V and 4 bases from J, with 11 bases in between. This CDR3 is CASSSGARYNEQFF. DNA of the CDR3: TGTGCCAGCAGCTCTGGGGCGCGTTACAATGAGCAGTTCTTC.

The chain combines TRBV29-1 with TRBJ2-1, with D maybe TRBD2 (5 bases). V dropped 7 bases and J dropped 4 bases, with 11 bases sitting between them. The CDR3 runs 12 residues. CDR1 is SQVTM, CDR2 ANQGSEA, per germline. The CDR3 loop is CSARGPYNEQFF. The CDR3 DNA reads as TGCAGCGCACGGGGTCCTTACAATGAGCAGTTCTTC.

The V and J genes are TRBV30 and TRBJ2-1; 15 bases match TRBD2. V shed 4 bases, J shed 3 bases, and the junction held 13 bases outside the gene matches. The CDR3 is 19 amino acids. CDR1 and CDR2 from the germline V gene are GTSNPN and SVGIG (reference sequence). CDR3 in DNA: TGTGCCTGGACTCCCACGGGGACTAGCGGGAGGTTGGGCTACAATGAGCAGTTCTTC. This encodes CAWTPTGTSGRLGYNEQFF.

This sequence joins TRBV29-1 and TRBJ1-1; the match to TRBD1 covers 7 bases. Trimming removed 7 bases from V and 1 base from J; junction bases left unmatched: 6. From germline, CDR1 is SQVTM and CDR2 ANQGSEA. The length of the CDR3 is 13 residues. The CDR3 nucleotides are TGCAGCGGCATGGGACAGTCGAACACTGAAGCTTTCTTT. Translating gives CSGMGQSNTEAFF.

This clone was seen only once. The chain is built from TRBV7-2 and TRBJ1-3; TRBD1 matches at 9 bases. The germline CDR1 and CDR2 sequences are SGHTA and FQGNSA. J gave up 4 bases and V 5 bases, and 9 bases lay outside the gene matches. CDR3 length: 16 residues. CDR3 sequence (DNA): TGTGCCAGCAGCCTCGGGGGACAGGGATCCGGAAACACCATATATTTT. It specifies CASSLGGQGSGNTIYF.

This clone showed up just a few times. The genes are TRBV2 and TRBJ2-3; the D is unclear. Germline CDR1 and CDR2: SNHLY and FYNNEI. This CDR3 contains 14 residues. V lost 0 bases to trimming and J lost 4 bases, with 8 bases between them. The CDR3 nucleotides read TGTGCCAGCAGTGAAGCGCCTCGGTCAGATACGCAGTATTTT. It translates to CASSEAPRSDTQYF.

The chain combines TRBV18 with TRBJ1-4; D gene unclear. In germline, CDR1 is KGHSH, CDR2 LQKENI. The CDR3 covers 14 residues. Trimming left V 3 bases short and J 0 bases short, with 5 bases between. This chain's CDR3 is CASSPSATNEKLFF. The DNA of the CDR3 is TGTGCCAGCTCACCGAGCGCAACTAATGAAAAACTGTTTTTT.

The chain carries TRBV11-3 and TRBJ1-3, with no clear D. From germline, CDR1 is SGHNT and CDR2 YENEEA. The CDR3 is made up of 14 amino acids. V was trimmed by 0 bases and J by 4 bases, leaving 7 bases between them. In DNA, the CDR3 is TGTGCCAGCAGCTTAGATCCAGTCGGAAACACCATATATTTT. Translation: CASSLDPVGNTIYF.

The chain recombines TRBV27 with TRBJ1-5; 9 nucleotides line up with TRBD1. This CDR3 is 14 amino acids long. Trimming removed 8 bases from V and 3 bases from J; junction bases left unmatched: 5. Germline CDR1 MNHEY, CDR2 SMNVEV (reference sequence). CDR3: CASGRTGVNQPQHF. The CDR3 bases are TGTGCCAGCGGTCGGACAGGGGTCAATCAGCCCCAGCATTTT.

The chain couples TRBV5-1 to TRBJ2-6, with 8 bases that match TRBD1. Germline-derived CDR1 and CDR2 are SGHRS and YFSETQ. The CDR3 extends over 20 amino acids. Losses at the gene ends were 5 bases for V and 1 base for J; bases not matched to a gene: 17. In nucleotides, the CDR3 is TGCGCCAGCAGGCATCTATCGGCAGGGGGCGTTAAGTCTGGGGCCAACGTCCTGACTTTC. It is translated as CASRHLSAGGVKSGANVLTF. The entire variable domain, with the rest obtained from reference TRBV5-1 and TRBJ2-6, is as follows: KAGVTQTPRYLIKTRGQQVTLSCSPISGHRSVSWYQQTPGQGLQFLFEYFSETQRNKGNFPGRFSGRQFSNSRSEMNVSTLELGDSALYLCASRHLSAGGVKSGANVLTFGAGSRLTVL.

The rearrangement uses TRBV18 and TRBJ1-1; TRBD1 matches 8 bases. The CDR3 loop spans 13 amino acids. The germline gives CDR1 KGHSH, CDR2 LQKENI. V shed 5 bases, J shed 1 base, and the junction held 0 bases outside the gene matches. CDR3 residues: CASSTGGNTEAFF. CDR3 coding DNA: TGTGCCAGCTCAACAGGGGGGAACACTGAAGCTTTCTTT. Based on the CDR3 plus reference TRBV18 and TRBJ1-1, the full variable domain is NAGVMQNPRHLVRRRGQEARLRCSPMKGHSHVYWYRQLPEEGLKFMVYLQKENIIDESGMPKERFSAEFPKEGPSILRIQQVVRGDSAAYFCASSTGGNTEAFFGQGTRLTVV.

The V call is TRBV30, the J call TRBJ2-5; 7 nucleotides agree with TRBD2. The CDR3 length is 13 residues. Germline V CDR1 and CDR2: GTSNPN, SVGIG (reference sequence). V was clipped by 0 bases and J by 4 bases; unmatched bases: 2. This CDR3 is CAWSVWGGETQYF. The CDR3 DNA sequence: TGTGCCTGGAGTGTTTGGGGGGGAGAGACCCAGTACTTC.

This sequence joins TRBV18 and TRBJ1-1, with D perhaps matching TRBD1 (5 bases). Germline values: CDR1 KGHSH, CDR2 LQKENI. The CDR3 is 14 residues long. Trimming left V 2 bases short and J 7 bases short, with 14 bases between. The CDR3, as DNA: TGTGCCAGCTCACCAAATGATCGGGGACTTGAAGCTTTCTTT. Residues: CASSPNDRGLEAFF.

This rearrangement joins TRBV7-8 to TRBJ2-2; 8 bases are a match to TRBD1. The CDR3 has 15 amino acids. Trimming at V came to 5 bases and at J to 4 bases, leaving 6 bases not matched to a gene. The germline CDR1 and CDR2 sequences are SGHVS and FQNEAQ. The CDR3 loop is CASSPGQGGTGELFF. CDR3 in DNA: TGTGCCAGCAGCCCCGGACAGGGAGGCACCGGGGAGCTGTTTTTT.

Here the CDR3 DNA reads TGCGCCAGCAGCGGGACTAGCGGGAACCGACCTTACACCGGGGAGCTGTTTTTT. Its protein is CASSGTSGNRPYTGELFF. The chain has TRBV10-1 and TRBJ2-2, with 13 nucleotides matching TRBD2. Trimming at V came to 6 bases and at J to 3 bases, leaving 10 bases not matched to a gene. CDR1 and CDR2 from the germline V gene are WNHNN and SYGVQD (reference sequence). CDR3 size: 18 residues.

This clone was detected once. V gene TRBV29-1 combines with J gene TRBJ1-1; D gene uncertain. CDR3 length: 14 amino acids. The V gene lost 0 bases and the J gene lost 6 bases, with 14 bases spanning the gap. Germline values: CDR1 SQVTM, CDR2 ANQGSEA. The CDR3 region is CSVEESAHPSEAFF. The CDR3 coding sequence is TGCAGCGTTGAAGAAAGTGCACACCCCTCTGAAGCTTTCTTT.

This clone was seen just once. V usage is TRBV28 and J usage is TRBJ2-2; weak D call: TRBD2 (6 bases). V dropped 5 bases and J dropped 4 bases, with 17 bases sitting between them. Germline CDR1 MDHEN, CDR2 SYDVKM. The CDR3 has 16 amino acids. CDR3 DNA sequence: TGTGCCAGCAGTCCAACCACCGGCGGGGTCACCGGGGAGCTGTTTTTT. Translation gives CASSPTTGGVTGELFF.

The chain is built from TRBV2 and TRBJ2-1; the match to TRBD2 covers 10 bases. Per germline, CDR1 SNHLY and CDR2 FYNNEI. The CDR3 extends over 16 amino acids. V dropped 6 bases and J dropped 9; count of bases not matched to a gene: 14. CDR3 in amino acids: CASRKLAGAEGSEQFF. Here the CDR3 DNA reads TGTGCCAGCAGGAAGCTAGCGGGAGCGGAGGGTAGTGAGCAGTTCTTC.

The V and J genes are TRBV14 and TRBJ1-3, with D perhaps matching TRBD1 (6 bases). CDR1 SGHDN and CDR2 FVKESK come from the germline V gene. The CDR3 has 16 residues. The V end lost 5 bases, the J end lost 0 bases, and 14 bases lay between the germline ends. The CDR3 here is CASSAQGLSSGNTIYF. The CDR3 bases are TGTGCCAGCAGCGCCCAGGGGCTAAGCTCTGGAAACACCATATATTTT.